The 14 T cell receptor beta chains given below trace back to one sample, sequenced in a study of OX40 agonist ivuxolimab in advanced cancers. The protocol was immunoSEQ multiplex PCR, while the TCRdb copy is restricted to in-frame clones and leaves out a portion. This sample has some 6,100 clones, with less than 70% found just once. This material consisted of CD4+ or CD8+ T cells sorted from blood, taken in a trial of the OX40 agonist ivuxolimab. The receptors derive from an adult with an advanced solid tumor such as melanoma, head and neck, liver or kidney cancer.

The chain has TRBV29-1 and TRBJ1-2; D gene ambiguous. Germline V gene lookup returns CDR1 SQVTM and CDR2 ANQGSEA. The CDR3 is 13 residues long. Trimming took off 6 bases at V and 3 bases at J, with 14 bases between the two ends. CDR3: CSVPRETDYGYTF. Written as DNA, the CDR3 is TGCAGCGTGCCTAGGGAGACTGACTATGGCTACACCTTC.

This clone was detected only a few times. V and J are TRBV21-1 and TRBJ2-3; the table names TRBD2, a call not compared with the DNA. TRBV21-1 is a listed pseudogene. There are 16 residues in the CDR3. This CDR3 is CASSKGPLPGTDTQYF. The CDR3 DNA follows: TGTGCCAGCAGCAAAGGGCCACTACCCGGGACAGATACGCAGTATTTT.

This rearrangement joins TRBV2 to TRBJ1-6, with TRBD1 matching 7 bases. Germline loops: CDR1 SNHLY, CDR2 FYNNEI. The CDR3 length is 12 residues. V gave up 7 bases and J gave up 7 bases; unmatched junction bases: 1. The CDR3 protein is CASTQGNSPLHF. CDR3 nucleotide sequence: TGTGCCAGCACACAGGGGAATTCACCCCTCCACTTT.

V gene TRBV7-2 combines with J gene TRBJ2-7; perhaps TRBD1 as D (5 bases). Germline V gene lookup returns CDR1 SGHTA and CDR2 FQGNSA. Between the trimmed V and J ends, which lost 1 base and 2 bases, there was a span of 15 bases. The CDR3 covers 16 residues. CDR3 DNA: TGTGCCAGCAGCTTAGGGTTGGTCCTAGGGGCCTACGAGCAGTACTTC. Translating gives CASSLGLVLGAYEQYF.

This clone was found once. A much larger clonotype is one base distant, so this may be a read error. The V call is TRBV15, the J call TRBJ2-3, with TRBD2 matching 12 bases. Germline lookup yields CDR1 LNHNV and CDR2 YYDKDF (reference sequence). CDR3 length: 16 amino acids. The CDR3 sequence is CVTSRDGLAGSDTQYF. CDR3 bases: TGTGTCACCAGCAGAGACGGACTAGCGGGGTCAGATACGCAGTATTTT.

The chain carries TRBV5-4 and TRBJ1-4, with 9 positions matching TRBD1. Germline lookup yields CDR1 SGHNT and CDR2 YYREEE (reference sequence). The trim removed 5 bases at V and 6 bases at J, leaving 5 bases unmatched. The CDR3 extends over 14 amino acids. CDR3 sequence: CASRTTGGDEKLFF. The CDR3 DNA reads TGTGCCAGCAGGACGACAGGGGGAGATGAAAAACTGTTTTTT.

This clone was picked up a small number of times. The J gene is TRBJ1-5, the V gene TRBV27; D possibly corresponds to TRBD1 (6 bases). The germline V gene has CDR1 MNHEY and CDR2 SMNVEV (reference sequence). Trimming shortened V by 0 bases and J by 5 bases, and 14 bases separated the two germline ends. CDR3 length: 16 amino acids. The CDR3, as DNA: TGTGCCAGCAGTTTATCTGGGGGGCAGGGCGATCAGCCCCAGCATTTT. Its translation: CASSLSGGQGDQPQHF.

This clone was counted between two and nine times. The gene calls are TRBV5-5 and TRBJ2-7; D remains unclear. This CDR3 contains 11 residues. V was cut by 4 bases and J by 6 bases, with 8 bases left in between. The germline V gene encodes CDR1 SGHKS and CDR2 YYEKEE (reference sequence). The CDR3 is CASSITAEQYF. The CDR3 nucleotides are TGTGCCAGCAGCATTACAGCCGAGCAGTACTTC.

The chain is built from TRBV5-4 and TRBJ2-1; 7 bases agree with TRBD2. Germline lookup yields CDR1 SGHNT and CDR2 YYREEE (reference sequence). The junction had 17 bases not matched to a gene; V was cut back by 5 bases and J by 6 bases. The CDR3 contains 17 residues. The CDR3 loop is CASRSGRDGGTGNEQFF. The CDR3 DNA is TGTGCCAGCAGGTCGGGGAGGGACGGCGGTACGGGCAATGAGCAGTTCTTC.

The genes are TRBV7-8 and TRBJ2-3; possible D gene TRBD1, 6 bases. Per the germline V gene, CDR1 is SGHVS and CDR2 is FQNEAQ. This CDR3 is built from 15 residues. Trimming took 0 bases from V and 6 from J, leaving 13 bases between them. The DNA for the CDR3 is TGTGCCAGCAGCTTAGCGGGACAAATGGGGGATACGCAGTATTTT. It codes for CASSLAGQMGDTQYF.

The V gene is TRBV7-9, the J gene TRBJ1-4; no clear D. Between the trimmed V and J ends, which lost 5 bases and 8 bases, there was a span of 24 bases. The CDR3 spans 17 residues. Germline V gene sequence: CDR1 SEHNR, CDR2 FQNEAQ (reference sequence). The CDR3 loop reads CASSAQAVGVEQEKLFF. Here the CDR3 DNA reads TGTGCCAGCAGCGCCCAGGCTGTCGGGGTAGAACAGGAAAAACTGTTTTTT. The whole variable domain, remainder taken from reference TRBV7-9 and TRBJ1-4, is DTGVSQNPRHKITKRGQNVTFRCDPISEHNRLYWYRQTLGQGPEFLTYFQNEAQLEKSRLLSDRFSAERPKGSFSTLEIQRTEQGDSAMYLCASSAQAVGVEQEKLFFGSGTQLSVL.

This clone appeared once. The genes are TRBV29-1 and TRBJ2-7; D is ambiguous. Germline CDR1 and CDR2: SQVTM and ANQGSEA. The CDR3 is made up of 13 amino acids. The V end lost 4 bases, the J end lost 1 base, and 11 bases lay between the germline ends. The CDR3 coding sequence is TGCAGCGTTGTTTACCCTGGATCCTACGAGCAGTACTTC. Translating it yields CSVVYPGSYEQYF.

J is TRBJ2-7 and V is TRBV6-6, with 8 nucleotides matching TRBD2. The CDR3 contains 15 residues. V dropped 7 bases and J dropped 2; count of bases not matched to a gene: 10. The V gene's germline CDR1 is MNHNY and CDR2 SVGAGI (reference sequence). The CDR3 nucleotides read TGTGCCAGCACCAAGACTAGCGTATTCCCCTACGAGCAGTACTTC. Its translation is CASTKTSVFPYEQYF.

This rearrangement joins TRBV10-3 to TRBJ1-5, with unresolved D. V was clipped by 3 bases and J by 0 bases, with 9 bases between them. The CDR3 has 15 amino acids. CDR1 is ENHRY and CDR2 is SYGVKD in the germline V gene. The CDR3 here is CAISDVVNSNQPQHF. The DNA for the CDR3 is TGTGCCATCAGTGATGTAGTGAATAGCAATCAGCCCCAGCATTTT.